This T cell receptor (beta chain) stems from a study of human T cells and chemical hapten exposure. TCRdb reprocessed the RACE reads with MiXCR, giving one entry per CDR3 protein. The sample includes over 300,000 distinct CDR3 sequences, roughly 5.3% of them seen just once. Findings of the study overall: The study found expanded TCRs formed significantly more large CDR3 similarity clusters than controls.

The CDR3 extends over 14 amino acids. V gave up 0 bases and J gave up 12 bases, with 15 bases separating them. Germline V gene sequence: CDR1 LGHDT, CDR2 YNNKEL (reference sequence). As for time point: pre-sensitization, week 0. Treatment given: therapeutic diphenylcyclopropenone sensitization with weekly scalp DPC. Every patch test was put on after a blood sample was taken. Non-pregnant alopecia patients aged 18 to 70, suitable for DPC therapy. In its sample, this clonotype was seen many times. No antigen is known for it. The chain combines TRBV3-1 with TRBJ2-1; D ambiguous. The input for sequencing was whole blood, taken in connection with sensitization to the hapten diphenylcyclopropenone (DPC). This clonotype was sampled from a woman aged 45 to 65 with alopecia areata. Some clones in this sample may be carry-over from other donors' samples. The CDR3 DNA reads as TGTGCCAGCAGCCAAGATGGCCTCTCTGAGAGGCAGTTCTTC. This encodes CASSQDGLSERQFF.